The 9 T cell receptor beta chains given below trace back to one sample, sequenced in a study of response to subunit inactivated influenza vaccine. One entry per CDR3 protein, called by TCRdb with MiXCR from the RT-PCR reads. The profile shows roughly 650,000 distinct CDR3 sequences, 15% to 18% of them singletons. Sequenced here: PBMCs from blood, sampled 12 days after vaccination. Every receptor here comes from a man aged 50 or older who received an inactivated influenza vaccine.

Ten or more counts support this clonotype. J is TRBJ2-3 and V is TRBV12-3 or TRBV12-4; tentatively, D is TRBD2 (6 bases). The V end was cut by 3 bases, the J end by 5 bases, with 12 bases between. This CDR3 is built from 14 residues. The CDR3 DNA reads as TGTGCCAGCAGTTTCGGGGGATTGGGAGATACGCAGTATTTT. As protein: CASSFGGLGDTQYF.

The chain uses TRBV6-2 or TRBV6-3 and TRBJ1-6; D not resolved. Germline loops: CDR1 MNHEY, CDR2 SVGEGT. V lost 6 bases and J lost 7, with 16 bases in between. This CDR3 comprises 15 residues. The CDR3 region is CASSQVRGSNSPLHF. As DNA, the CDR3 is TGTGCCAGCAGCCAGGTTCGGGGTTCCAATTCACCCCTCCACTTT.

This clonotype was seen at least ten times. V gene TRBV29-1 combines with J gene TRBJ2-1; D gene unclear. The ends were cut back, 8 bases at V and 8 bases at J, with 19 bases in the middle. The germline CDR1 and CDR2 sequences are SQVTM and ANQGSEA. The CDR3 consists of 13 residues. The CDR3 spells CSSLGWLNDEQFF. The CDR3 DNA reads as TGCAGCTCTCTGGGTTGGCTAAACGATGAGCAGTTCTTC.

This clonotype came up a few times. J is TRBJ2-5 and V is TRBV20-1, with unresolved D. There are 13 residues in the CDR3. Per the germline V gene, CDR1 is DFQATT and CDR2 is SNEGSKA (reference sequence). The V end was cut by 3 bases, the J end by 1 base, with 9 bases between. CDR3 nucleotides: TGCAGTGCTAGGCCGGCAGGCCAAGAGACCCAGTACTTC. As protein: CSARPAGQETQYF.

V is TRBV7-2 and J is TRBJ1-1; the match to TRBD1 covers 9 bases. Germline V gene sequence: CDR1 SGHTA, CDR2 FQGNSA. Germline trimming cut 6 bases from V and 6 bases from J; bases unmatched to any gene: 11. The CDR3 runs to 15 residues. DNA for the CDR3: TGTGCCAGCAGTTTGGGACAGGGAGTCGTCTCTGAAGCTTTCTTT. This sequence encodes CASSLGQGVVSEAFF. Together with reference TRBV7-2 and TRBJ1-1, the CDR3 gives the full variable domain: GAGVSQSPSNKVTEKGKDVELRCDPISGHTALYWYRQSLGQGLEFLIYFQGNSAPDKSGLPSDRFSAERTGGSVSTLTIQRTQQEDSAVYLCASSLGQGVVSEAFFGQGTRLTVV.

This clonotype was observed a handful of times. V gene TRBV12-3 or TRBV12-4 combines with J gene TRBJ2-1, with unresolved D. Trimming stripped 0 bases from V and 9 bases from J, with 6 bases between. The CDR3 has 12 amino acids. CDR3 DNA sequence: TGTGCCAGCAGTTTAGCTTTACTTGAGCAGTTCTTC. This codes for CASSLALLEQFF.

About this clonotype: A much bigger clone sits one base away, suggesting this may be a read error. V gene TRBV5-1 combines with J gene TRBJ2-3; possible D gene TRBD2, 6 bases. Germline loops: CDR1 SGHRS, CDR2 YFSETQ. This CDR3 has 12 amino acids. The CDR3 DNA reads as TGCGTCAGCAGGGAGGGCACAGATACGCAGTATTTT. Translated: CVSREGTDTQYF.

This clonotype was seen only a few times. The CDR3 region is CASTYSTGYGELFF. The CDR3 bases are TGTGCCAGCACCTACTCAACAGGGTACGGGGAGCTGTTTTTT. The V gene is TRBV6-2 or TRBV6-3, the J gene TRBJ2-2; maybe TRBD1 (6 bases). Germline CDR1 and CDR2: MNHEY and SVGEGT. This CDR3 has 14 amino acids. V lost 7 bases to trimming and J lost 7 bases, with 16 bases between them.

This clonotype was detected a few times. The genes are TRBV2 and TRBJ2-1; TRBD2 aligns across 9 bases. Unmatched junction bases numbered 8, after V lost 6 bases and J lost 2 bases. The CDR3 spans 16 residues. Germline CDR1 SNHLY, CDR2 FYNNEI. The CDR3 sequence is CASRTSGPETYNEQFF. CDR3 in DNA: TGTGCCAGCAGAACTAGCGGGCCGGAAACCTACAATGAGCAGTTCTTC.